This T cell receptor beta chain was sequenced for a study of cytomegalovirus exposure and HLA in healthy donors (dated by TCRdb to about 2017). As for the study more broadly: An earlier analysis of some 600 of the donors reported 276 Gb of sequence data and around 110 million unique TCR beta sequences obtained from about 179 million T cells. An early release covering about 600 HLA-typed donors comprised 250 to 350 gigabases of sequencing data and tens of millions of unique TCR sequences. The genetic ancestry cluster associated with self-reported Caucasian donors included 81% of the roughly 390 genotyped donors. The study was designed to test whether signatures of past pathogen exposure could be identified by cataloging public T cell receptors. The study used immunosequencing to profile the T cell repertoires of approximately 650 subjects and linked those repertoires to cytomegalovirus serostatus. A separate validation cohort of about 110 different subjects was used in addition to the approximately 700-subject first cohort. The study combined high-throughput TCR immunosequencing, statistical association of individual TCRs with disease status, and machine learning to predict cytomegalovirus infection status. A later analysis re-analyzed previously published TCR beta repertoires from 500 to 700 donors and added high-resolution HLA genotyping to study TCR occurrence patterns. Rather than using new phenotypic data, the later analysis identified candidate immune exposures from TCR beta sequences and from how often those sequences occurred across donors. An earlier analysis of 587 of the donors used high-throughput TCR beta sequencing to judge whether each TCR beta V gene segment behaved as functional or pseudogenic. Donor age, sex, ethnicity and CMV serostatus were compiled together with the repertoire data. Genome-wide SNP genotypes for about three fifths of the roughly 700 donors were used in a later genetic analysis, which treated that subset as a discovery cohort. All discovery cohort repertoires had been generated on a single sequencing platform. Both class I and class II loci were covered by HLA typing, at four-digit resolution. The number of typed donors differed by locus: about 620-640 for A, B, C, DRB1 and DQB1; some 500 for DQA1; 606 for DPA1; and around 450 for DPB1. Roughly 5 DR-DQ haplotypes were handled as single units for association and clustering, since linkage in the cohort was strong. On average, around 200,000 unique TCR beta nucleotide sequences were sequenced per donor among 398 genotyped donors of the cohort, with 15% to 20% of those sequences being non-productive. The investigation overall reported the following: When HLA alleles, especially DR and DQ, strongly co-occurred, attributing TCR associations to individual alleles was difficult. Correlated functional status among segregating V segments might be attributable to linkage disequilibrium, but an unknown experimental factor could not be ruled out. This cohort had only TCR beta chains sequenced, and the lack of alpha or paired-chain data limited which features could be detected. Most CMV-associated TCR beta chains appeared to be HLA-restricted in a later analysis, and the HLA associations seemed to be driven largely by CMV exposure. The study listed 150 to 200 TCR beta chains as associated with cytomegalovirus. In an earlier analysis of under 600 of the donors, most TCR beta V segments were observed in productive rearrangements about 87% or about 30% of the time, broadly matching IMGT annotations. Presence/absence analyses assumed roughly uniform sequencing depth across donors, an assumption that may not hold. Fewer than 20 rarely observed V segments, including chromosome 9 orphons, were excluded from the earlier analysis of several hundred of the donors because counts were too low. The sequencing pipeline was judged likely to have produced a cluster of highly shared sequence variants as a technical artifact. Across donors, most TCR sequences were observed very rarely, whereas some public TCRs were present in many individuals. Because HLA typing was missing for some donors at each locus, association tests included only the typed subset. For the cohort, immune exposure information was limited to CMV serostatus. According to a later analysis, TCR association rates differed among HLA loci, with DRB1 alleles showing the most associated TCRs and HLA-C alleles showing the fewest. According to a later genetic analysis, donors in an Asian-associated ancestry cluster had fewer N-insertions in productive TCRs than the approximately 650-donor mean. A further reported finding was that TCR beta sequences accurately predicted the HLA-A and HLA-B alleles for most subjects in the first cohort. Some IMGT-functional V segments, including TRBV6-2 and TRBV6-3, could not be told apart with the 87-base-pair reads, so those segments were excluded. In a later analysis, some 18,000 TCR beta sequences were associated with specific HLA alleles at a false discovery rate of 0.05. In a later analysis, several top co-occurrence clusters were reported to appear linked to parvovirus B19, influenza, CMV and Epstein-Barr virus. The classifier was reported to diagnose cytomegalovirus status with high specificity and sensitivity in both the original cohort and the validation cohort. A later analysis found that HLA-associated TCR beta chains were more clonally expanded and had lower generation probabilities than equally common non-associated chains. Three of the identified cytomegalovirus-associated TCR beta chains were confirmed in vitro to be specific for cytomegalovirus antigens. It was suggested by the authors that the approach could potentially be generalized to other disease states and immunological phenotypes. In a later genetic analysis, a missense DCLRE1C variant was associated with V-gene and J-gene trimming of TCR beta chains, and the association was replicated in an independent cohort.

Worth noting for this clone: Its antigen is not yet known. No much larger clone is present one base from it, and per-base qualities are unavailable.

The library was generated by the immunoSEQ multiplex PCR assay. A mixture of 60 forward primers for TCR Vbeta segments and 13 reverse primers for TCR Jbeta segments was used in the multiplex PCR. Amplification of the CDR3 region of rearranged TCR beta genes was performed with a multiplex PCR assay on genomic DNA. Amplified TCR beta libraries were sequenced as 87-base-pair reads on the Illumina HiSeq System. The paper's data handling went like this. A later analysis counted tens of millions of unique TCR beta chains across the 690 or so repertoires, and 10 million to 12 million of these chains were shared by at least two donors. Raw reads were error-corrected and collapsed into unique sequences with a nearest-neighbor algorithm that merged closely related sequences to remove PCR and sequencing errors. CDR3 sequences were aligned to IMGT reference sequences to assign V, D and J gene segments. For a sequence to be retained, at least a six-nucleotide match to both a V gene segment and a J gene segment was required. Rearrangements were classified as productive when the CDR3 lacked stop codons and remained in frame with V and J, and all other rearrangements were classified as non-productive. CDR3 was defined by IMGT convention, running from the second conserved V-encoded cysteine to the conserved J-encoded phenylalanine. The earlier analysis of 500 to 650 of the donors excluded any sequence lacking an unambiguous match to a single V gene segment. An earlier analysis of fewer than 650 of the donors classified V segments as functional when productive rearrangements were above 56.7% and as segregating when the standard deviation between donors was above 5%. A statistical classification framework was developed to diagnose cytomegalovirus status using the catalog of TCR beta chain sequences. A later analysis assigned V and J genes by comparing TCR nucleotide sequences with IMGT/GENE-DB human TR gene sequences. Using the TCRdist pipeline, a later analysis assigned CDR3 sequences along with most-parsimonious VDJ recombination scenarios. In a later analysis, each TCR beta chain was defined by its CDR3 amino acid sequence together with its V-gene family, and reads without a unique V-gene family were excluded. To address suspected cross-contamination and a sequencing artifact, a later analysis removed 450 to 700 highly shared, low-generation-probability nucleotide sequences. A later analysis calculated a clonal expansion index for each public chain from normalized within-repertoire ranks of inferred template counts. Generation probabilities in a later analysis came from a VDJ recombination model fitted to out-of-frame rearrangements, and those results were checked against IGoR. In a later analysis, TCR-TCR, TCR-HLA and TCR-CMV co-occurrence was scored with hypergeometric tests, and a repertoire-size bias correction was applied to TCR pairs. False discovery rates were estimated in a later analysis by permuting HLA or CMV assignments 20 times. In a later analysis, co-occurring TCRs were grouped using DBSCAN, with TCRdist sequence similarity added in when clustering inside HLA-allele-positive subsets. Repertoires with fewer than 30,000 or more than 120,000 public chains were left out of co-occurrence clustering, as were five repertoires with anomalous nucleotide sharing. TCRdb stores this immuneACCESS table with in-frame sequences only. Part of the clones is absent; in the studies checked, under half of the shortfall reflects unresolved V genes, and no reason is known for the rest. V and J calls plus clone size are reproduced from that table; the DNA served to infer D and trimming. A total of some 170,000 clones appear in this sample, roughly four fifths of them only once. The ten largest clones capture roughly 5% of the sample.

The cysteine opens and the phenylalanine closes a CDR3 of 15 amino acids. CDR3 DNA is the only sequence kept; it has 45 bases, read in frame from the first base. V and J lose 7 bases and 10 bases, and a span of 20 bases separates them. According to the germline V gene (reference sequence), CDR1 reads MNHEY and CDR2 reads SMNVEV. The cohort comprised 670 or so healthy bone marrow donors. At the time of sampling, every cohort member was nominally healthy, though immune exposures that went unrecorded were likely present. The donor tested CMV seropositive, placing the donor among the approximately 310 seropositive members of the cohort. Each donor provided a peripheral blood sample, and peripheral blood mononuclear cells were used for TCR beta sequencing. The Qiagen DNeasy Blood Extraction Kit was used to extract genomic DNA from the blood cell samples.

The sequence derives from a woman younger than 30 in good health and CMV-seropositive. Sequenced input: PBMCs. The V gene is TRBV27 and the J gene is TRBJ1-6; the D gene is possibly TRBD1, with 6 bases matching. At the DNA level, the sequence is TGTGCCAGCACCAACTCAGGGGATTTAGACTCACCCCTCCACTTT. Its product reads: CASTNSGDLDSPLHF.